This T cell receptor (beta chain) was identified during a study of shared clonotypes between healthy human individuals. Comments on this clone: Its antigen is as yet unknown.

TCRdb keeps only in-frame clones here, not all; method: immunoSEQ multiplex PCR. The table lists just under 350,000 clones, over 70% of them singletons, with 8.5% to 12% in the top ten. Trimming left V 3 bases short and J 6 bases short, with 11 bases between. Germline V CDR1 and CDR2: LNHNV, YYDKDF (reference sequence). The CDR3 covers 14 residues. Study-wide findings and caveats: The sharing of roughly 5% of naive CD4 clonotypes was seen across a handful of donors. The generation probabilities recorded for non-shared clonotypes fell below those of clonotypes shared by all four donors. Sequencing depth was predicted to influence how clonotypes are shared among donors.

The V call is TRBV15, the J call TRBJ2-2; possibly TRBD1 or TRBD2 for D (5 bases each). The sequence derives from a man between 25 and 39 years old in good health. Sequences were obtained from memory CD4+ T cells sorted from blood. Indicated subset: CD45RA-negative fraction. In DNA form, the CDR3 reads TGTGCCACCAGCAGGGGGGTGGCAGCCGGGGAGCTGTTTTTT. Its protein product is CATSRGVAAGELFF.